This T cell receptor beta chain was sequenced in a study of blood T cell repertoires in COVID-19 (dated by TCRdb to about 2020). With regard to the full study: Samples from collaborators originated in the United States, Italy and Spain and spanned both the acute and convalescent phases of COVID-19. The prospective study material was composed of cDNA or gDNA derived from T cells, B-cell-depleted T cells, or PBMCs. The dataset comprised deeply sampled blood TCRbeta repertoires from subjects exposed to, actively infected with, or recovered from COVID-19. The repertoires were released in a freely available public database meant as a resource for research on the immune response to SARS-CoV-2. Samples were obtained from the ongoing ImmuneRACE study (first 160 participants) and from about 1,300 subjects provided by 6 global collaborators. A de-identified subject ID, COVID-19 status, age in years and sex were almost always included in the sample metadata. Where available, HLA class I and class II types were taken from metadata supplied by the sample provider and were not determined by assay-based typing. General conclusions and limits of the study: The quantity of clinical and demographic metadata differed by source and by participant and was supplied without curation.

This clone was detected only a few times. Its antigen is still unknown. No per-base quality is available; no much larger clone lies one base away. From the cysteine up to the phenylalanine, the CDR3 has a length of 13 residues. Kept here is only the CDR3 DNA, which spans 39 bases and is read in frame from base 1. V gives up 4 bases and J gives up 5 bases, and the segment between their germline ends measures 12 bases. The germline V gene (reference sequence) provides CDR1 SGHNT and CDR2 YYREEE. TCRbeta CDR3 regions were amplified from genomic DNA using the immunoSEQ Assay, a bias-controlled multiplex PCR. On the study's bioinformatics: The number of nucleated cells in each sample was estimated from the amplification of reference gene primers within the assay. Sequence reads were collapsed and filtered to measure the absolute abundance of every unique TCRbeta CDR3 rearrangement. For each sample, productive Simpson clonality was calculated as the square root of Simpson's diversity index over productive rearrangements. Not all clones reach the TCRdb copy of this immuneACCESS table, which keeps in-frame sequences only. Checked studies attribute under half of the gap to unresolved V genes and leave the rest unexplained. The DNA was the basis for D and trimming; V, J and clone size are from that table. This sample gives approximately 400,000 clones in total; 91% of them show up just once. The top ten hold around 0.86% of the sample.

Enrolling through a virtual design, the prospective study's participants ranged in age from roughly 18 to 90 years and lived across more than 20 United States geographic areas. To assign participants to cohorts, the prospective study relied on clinical history that participants themselves reported in a screening survey and a study questionnaire. Exposed participants had been in contact, within 2 weeks of entering the study, with a person who had a PCR-confirmed or clinician-diagnosed case of COVID-19. Mobile phlebotomists in the prospective study collected whole blood, serum and a nasopharyngeal or oropharyngeal swab from every participant. Additional blood draws and questionnaires over a roughly two-month period could optionally be provided by prospective study participants. Prospective study blood samples were shipped either frozen or at room temperature before DNA extraction.

The sequence derives from a woman in her thirties or forties who had been exposed to COVID-19. Sample: PBMCs or T cells enriched from blood (not recorded which). This chain joins TRBV5-4 to TRBJ2-5; matching of 6 bases hints at TRBD1 as the D gene. The CDR3 protein: CASSRGGSETQYF. In nucleotide form, the sequence is TGTGCCAGCAGCCGAGGGGGTTCGGAGACCCAGTACTTC. With all but the CDR3 taken from the reference TRBV5-4 and TRBJ2-5 genes, the full variable domain is: ETGVTQSPTHLIKTRGQQVTLRCSSQSGHNTVSWYQQALGQGPQFIFQYYREEENGRGNFPPRFSGLQFPNYSSELNVNALELDDSALYLCASSRGGSETQYFGPGTRLLVL.